There are a few counts of the clone carrying this T cell receptor beta chain. Its specificity is unknown. 13 Jbeta primers and 60 Vbeta primers were used for the PCR. The protocol was immunoSEQ multiplex PCR, while the TCRdb copy is restricted to in-frame clones and leaves out a portion. Here the sample spans approximately 100,000 clones, roughly three quarters being singletons. The CDR3 is 14 residues long. Trimming cost V 5 bases and J 2 bases; bases outside gene matches: 9. Looked up from germline, CDR1 is GTSNPN and CDR2 is SVGIG (reference sequence). This sample was included in a study of cytomegalovirus exposure and HLA in healthy donors. Notes on the study in general: Generally TCR sequences proved uncommon, though certain public TCRs appeared in numerous donors. Overall, approximately 150 TCR beta chains were annotated as cytomegalovirus-associated.

Input material: PBMCs. The chain is built from TRBV30 and TRBJ2-7; 7 bases are a match to TRBD2. This receptor was taken from a female donor in good health and CMV-seropositive. The CDR3 DNA reads TGTGCCTGGTTGGGGGGGACCTACCCCTACGAGCAGTACTTC. Translating gives CAWLGGTYPYEQYF.